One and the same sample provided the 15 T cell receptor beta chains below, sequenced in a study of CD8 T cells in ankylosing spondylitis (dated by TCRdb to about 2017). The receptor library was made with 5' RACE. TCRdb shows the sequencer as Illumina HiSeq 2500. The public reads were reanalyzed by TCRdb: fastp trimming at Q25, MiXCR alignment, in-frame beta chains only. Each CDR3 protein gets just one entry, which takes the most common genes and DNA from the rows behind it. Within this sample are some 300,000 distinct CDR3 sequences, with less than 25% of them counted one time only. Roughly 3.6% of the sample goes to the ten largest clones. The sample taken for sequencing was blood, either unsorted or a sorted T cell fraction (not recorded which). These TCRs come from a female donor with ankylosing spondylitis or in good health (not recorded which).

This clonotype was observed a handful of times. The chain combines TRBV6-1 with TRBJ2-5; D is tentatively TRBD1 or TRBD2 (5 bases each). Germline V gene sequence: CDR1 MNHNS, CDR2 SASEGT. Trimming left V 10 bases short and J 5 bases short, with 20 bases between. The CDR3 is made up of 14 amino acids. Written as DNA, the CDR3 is TGTGCCACCACTCTATCCACGTGGGGGGAGACCCAGTACTTC. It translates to CATTLSTWGETQYF.

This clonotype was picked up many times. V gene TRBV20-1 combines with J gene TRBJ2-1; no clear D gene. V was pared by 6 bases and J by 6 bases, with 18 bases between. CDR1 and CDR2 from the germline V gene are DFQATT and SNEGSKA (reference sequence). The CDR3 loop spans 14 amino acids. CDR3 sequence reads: CSAPLGKGFNEQFF. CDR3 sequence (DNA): TGCAGTGCCCCCCTGGGTAAAGGGTTCAATGAGCAGTTCTTC.

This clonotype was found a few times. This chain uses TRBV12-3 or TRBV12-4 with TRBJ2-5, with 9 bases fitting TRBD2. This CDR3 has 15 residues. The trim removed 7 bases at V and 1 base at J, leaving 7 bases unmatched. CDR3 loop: CASTPGSGGQETQYF. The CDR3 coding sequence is TGTGCCAGCACCCCCGGTAGCGGGGGCCAAGAGACCCAGTACTTC.

In nucleotides, the CDR3 is TGTGCCAGCAGTTTACCCGGGACAGCTGAAGCTTTCTTT. This codes for CASSLPGTAEAFF. The genes are TRBV28 and TRBJ1-1; 7 nucleotides agree with TRBD1. The trim removed 2 bases at V and 6 bases at J, leaving 3 bases unmatched. Germline CDR1 and CDR2: MDHEN and SYDVKM. This CDR3 is 13 amino acids long. Looking up the rest from reference TRBV28 and TRBJ1-1 gives the full variable domain: DVKVTQSSRYLVKRTGEKVFLECVQDMDHENMFWYRQDPGLGLRLIYFSYDVKMKEKGDIPEGYSVSREKKERFSLILESASTNQTSMYLCASSLPGTAEAFFGQGTRLTVV.

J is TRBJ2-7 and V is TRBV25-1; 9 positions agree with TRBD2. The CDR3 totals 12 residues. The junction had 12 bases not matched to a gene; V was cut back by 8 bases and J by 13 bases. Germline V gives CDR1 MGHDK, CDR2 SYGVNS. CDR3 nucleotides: TGTGCCAGCTCTGGGACTAGCCGTACCTTATACTTC. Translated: CASSGTSRTLYF.

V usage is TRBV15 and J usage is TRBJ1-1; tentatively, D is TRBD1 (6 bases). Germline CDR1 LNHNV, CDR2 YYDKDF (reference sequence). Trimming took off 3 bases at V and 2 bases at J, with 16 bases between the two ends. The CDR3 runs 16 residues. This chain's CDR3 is CATSSGIGQFNTEAFF. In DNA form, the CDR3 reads TGTGCCACCAGCAGCGGAATCGGACAGTTCAACACTGAAGCTTTCTTT.

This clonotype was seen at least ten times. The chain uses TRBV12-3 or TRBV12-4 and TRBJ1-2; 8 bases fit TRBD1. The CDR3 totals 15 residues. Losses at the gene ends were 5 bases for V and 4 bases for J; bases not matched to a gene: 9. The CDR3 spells CASSLRTGGSYGYTF. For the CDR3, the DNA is TGTGCCAGCAGTCTCCGAACAGGGGGGAGCTATGGCTACACCTTC.

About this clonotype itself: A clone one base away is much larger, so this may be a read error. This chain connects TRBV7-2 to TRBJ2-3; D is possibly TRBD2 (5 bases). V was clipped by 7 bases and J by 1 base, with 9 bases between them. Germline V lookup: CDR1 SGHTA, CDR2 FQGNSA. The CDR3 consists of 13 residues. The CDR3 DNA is TGTGCCAGCATGATTAGCGGCACAGATACGCAGTATTTT. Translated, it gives CASMISGTDTQYF.

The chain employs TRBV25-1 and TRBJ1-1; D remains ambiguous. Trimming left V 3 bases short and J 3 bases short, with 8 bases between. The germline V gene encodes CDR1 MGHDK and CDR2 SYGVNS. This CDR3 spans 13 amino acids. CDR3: CASSDFFYTEAFF. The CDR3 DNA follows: TGTGCCAGCAGTGATTTTTTTTACACTGAAGCTTTCTTT.

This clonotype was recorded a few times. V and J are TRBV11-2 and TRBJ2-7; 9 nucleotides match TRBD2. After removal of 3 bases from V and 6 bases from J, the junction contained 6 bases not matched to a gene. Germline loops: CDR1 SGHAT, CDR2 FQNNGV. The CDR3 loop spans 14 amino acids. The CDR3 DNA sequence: TGTGCCAGCAGCTTTTATAGCGGGAGTGCCGAGCAGTACTTC. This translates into CASSFYSGSAEQYF.

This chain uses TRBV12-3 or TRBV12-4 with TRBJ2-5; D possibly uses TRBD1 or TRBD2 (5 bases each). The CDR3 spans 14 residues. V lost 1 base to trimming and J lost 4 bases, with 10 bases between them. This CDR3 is CASSLEWGRETQYF. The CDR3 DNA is TGTGCCAGCAGTTTAGAATGGGGGAGAGAGACCCAGTACTTC.

The CDR3 nucleotides are TGTGCCAGCAGCTTAGTTGCGGGGACCACTAAGAATGAGCAGTTCTTC. This encodes CASSLVAGTTKNEQFF. The chain links TRBV7-8 to TRBJ2-1; possibly TRBD2 for D (6 bases). Germline V gene lookup returns CDR1 SGHVS and CDR2 FQNEAQ. V lost 1 base and J lost 7, with 17 bases in between. The CDR3 length is 16 residues.

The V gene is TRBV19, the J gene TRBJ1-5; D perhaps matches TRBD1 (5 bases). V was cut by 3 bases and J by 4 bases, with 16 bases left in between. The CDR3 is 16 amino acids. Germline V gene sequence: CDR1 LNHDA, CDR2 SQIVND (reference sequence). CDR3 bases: TGTGCCAGTAGTATGATAGGGGTTAGGAGGAATCAGCCCCAGCATTTT. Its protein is CASSMIGVRRNQPQHF. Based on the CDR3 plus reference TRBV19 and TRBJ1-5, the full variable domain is DGGITQSPKYLFRKEGQNVTLSCEQNLNHDAMYWYRQDPGQGLRLIYYSQIVNDFQKGDIAEGYSVSREKKESFPLTVTSAQKNPTAFYLCASSMIGVRRNQPQHFGDGTRLSIL.

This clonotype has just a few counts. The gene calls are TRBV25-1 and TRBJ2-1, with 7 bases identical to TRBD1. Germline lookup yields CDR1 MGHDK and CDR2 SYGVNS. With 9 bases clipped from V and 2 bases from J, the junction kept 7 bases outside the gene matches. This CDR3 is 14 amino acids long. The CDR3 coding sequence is TGTGCCAGTACAGGGGTATTCCCCTACAATGAGCAGTTCTTC. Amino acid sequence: CASTGVFPYNEQFF.

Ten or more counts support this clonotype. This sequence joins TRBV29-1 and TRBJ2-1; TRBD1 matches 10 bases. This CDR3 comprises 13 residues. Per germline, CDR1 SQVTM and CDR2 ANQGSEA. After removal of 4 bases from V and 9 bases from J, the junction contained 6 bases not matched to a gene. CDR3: CSVVGTGAGEQFF. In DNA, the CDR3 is TGCAGCGTTGTGGGGACAGGGGCGGGTGAGCAGTTCTTC.